This T cell receptor beta chain emerged from a study of vaccination and CD4 T cells after COVID-19. CDR1 is SGHAT, CDR2 FQNNGV, per germline. V lost 4 bases and J 5 bases, leaving 11 bases between the germline ends. The CDR3 runs 13 residues. Treatment here: approximately 10-day PBMC culture with coronavirus spike peptide pools or control peptides (ViraFEST assay). This clonotype was seen more than once but under ten times. The antigen is unknown. General observations from the study: In median terms, SARS-CoV-2-reactive clonotypes went from about 20 to 38, a nonsignificant rise.

Scientists ran DNA taken from cultured CD4+ T cells through the Oncomine TCR Beta short-read assay for sequencing. TCRdb analysed the PCR reads with MiXCR anew, one entry per CDR3 protein. Among 12,000 to 15,000 distinct CDR3 sequences listed, about 32% were seen once. The sample consisted of cultured CD4+ T cells from blood. This sequence joins TRBV11-2 and TRBJ2-5, with D possibly being TRBD2 (6 bases). The TCR sequence derives from a human donor with COVID-19. CDR3 nucleotide sequence: TGTGCCAGCAGCTATTGGGGGGTTGAGACCCAGTACTTC. It is translated as CASSYWGVETQYF. Variable domain in full (rest from reference TRBV11-2 and TRBJ2-5): EAGVAQSPRYKIIEKRQSVAFWCNPISGHATLYWYQQILGQGPKLLIQFQNNGVVDDSQLPKDRFSAERLKGVDSTLKIQPAKLEDSAVYLCASSYWGVETQYFGPGTRLLVL.